These 24 T cell receptor beta chains were all obtained from the same sample, sequenced in a study of beta chain features in type 1 diabetes. Their antigens remain unidentified. Broader study findings: In every one of the four CD4+ subsets, TCRB CDR3s were moderately but significantly shorter in Type 1 diabetes patients.

As every portion of the isolated RNA was reverse transcribed, the sequencing read expressed TCRB transcripts. Assay used: immunoSEQ multiplex PCR; TCRdb lists only in-frame clones, some missing. The sample lists around 650,000 clones; roughly 12% were seen once. The specimen sequenced was naive CD4+ T cells from blood. The receptors derive from a man aged 25 to 40 with type 1 diabetes.

This chain connects TRBV7-9 to TRBJ2-5; 8 nucleotides align to TRBD2. The CDR3 consists of 16 residues. The J segment lost 7 bases and the V segment lost 1 base, leaving 11 bases of the junction unmatched. In germline, CDR1 is SEHNR, CDR2 FQNEAQ (reference sequence). The CDR3 DNA is TGTGCCAGCAGCTTAGGCGGGGGGCCTCGTGGAGGGACCCAGTACTTC. It translates to CASSLGGGPRGGTQYF.

This chain uses TRBV15 with TRBJ1-2; 8 nucleotides agree with TRBD1. Germline V CDR1 and CDR2: LNHNV, YYDKDF (reference sequence). CDR3 size: 15 residues. Trimming removed 0 bases from V and 4 bases from J; junction bases left unmatched: 4. In DNA, the CDR3 is TGTGCCACCAGCAGAGATCAGGGGGCGTTCTATGGCTACACCTTC. It is translated as CATSRDQGAFYGYTF.

This clone was seen a few times. The chain employs TRBV2 and TRBJ1-6; a weak D match, TRBD1 (5 bases). The germline CDR1 and CDR2 sequences are SNHLY and FYNNEI. The CDR3 has 14 amino acids. Trimming cost V 7 bases and J 3 bases, with 10 bases left between them. CDR3 in amino acids: CASTRGNYNSPLHF. In DNA form, the CDR3 reads TGTGCCAGCACCCGGGGGAACTATAATTCACCCCTCCACTTT. Based on the CDR3 plus reference TRBV2 and TRBJ1-6, the full variable domain is EPEVTQTPSHQVTQMGQEVILRCVPISNHLYFYWYRQILGQKVEFLVSFYNNEISEKSEIFDDQFSVERPDGSNFTLKIRSTKLEDSAMYFCASTRGNYNSPLHFGNGTRLTVT.

This clone was picked up a small number of times. This chain connects TRBV30 to TRBJ1-2; the D gene is possibly TRBD1 (5 bases). Germline CDR1 reads GTSNPN; CDR2 reads SVGIG (reference sequence). Deletions cut 4 bases from V and 1 base from J, with 10 bases between. The CDR3 spans 13 residues. The CDR3 is CAWTTTDNYGYTF. In nucleotides, the CDR3 is TGTGCCTGGACCACGACAGATAACTATGGCTACACCTTC.

The sample holds a few counts of this clone. This chain uses TRBV4-2 with TRBJ2-1, with a weak D call TRBD2 (6 bases). CDR3 length: 14 amino acids. CDR1 is LGHNA, CDR2 YNFKEQ, per germline. Trimming took 0 bases from V and 7 from J, leaving 10 bases between them. The CDR3 DNA reads TGTGCCAGCAGCCAAGATCAAGGGAGGAATGAGCAGTTCTTC. Translation: CASSQDQGRNEQFF.

This chain links TRBV14 with TRBJ1-4; TRBD1 is a possible D gene (5 bases). Trimming took 0 bases from V and 3 from J, leaving 8 bases between them. CDR3 length: 15 residues. Germline V gene data show CDR1 as SGHDN and CDR2 as FVKESK. CDR3 amino acids: CASSQDGGANEKLFF. Here the CDR3 DNA reads TGTGCCAGCAGCCAAGATGGGGGGGCTAATGAAAAACTGTTTTTT.

The genes are TRBV2 and TRBJ2-6, with 9 bases matching TRBD1. Germline-derived CDR1 and CDR2 are SNHLY and FYNNEI. The CDR3 is made up of 17 amino acids. The V and J ends lost 2 bases and 2 bases, in that order; junction bases with no gene match: 4. Here the CDR3 reads CASSEYRTGAGANVLTF. The CDR3 bases are TGTGCCAGCAGTGAATACAGGACAGGGGCTGGGGCCAACGTCCTGACTTTC.

This chain links TRBV30 with TRBJ1-5; 7 bases are shared with TRBD1. The CDR3 length is 14 residues. Germline V CDR1 and CDR2: GTSNPN, SVGIG (reference sequence). With 0 bases clipped from V and 6 bases from J, the junction kept 5 bases outside the gene matches. The CDR3 coding sequence is TGTGCCTGGAGTGTGGGGACAGAGGGTCAGCCCCAGCATTTT. Protein sequence: CAWSVGTEGQPQHF.

The rearrangement links TRBV30 to TRBJ2-7; D is unclear. The CDR3 is made up of 14 amino acids. V was shortened by 6 bases and J by 4 bases, with 19 bases between the two germline ends. Germline V CDR1 and CDR2: GTSNPN, SVGIG (reference sequence). CDR3 residues: CACTIPKTRYEQYF. In DNA, the CDR3 is TGTGCCTGCACAATTCCCAAGACAAGGTACGAGCAGTACTTC.

This clone was found a few times. The chain joins TRBV7-2 to TRBJ1-2; no reliable D call. Trimming stripped 1 base from V and 4 bases from J, with 4 bases between. The CDR3 loop spans 12 amino acids. The germline V gene encodes CDR1 SGHTA and CDR2 FQGNSA. This chain's CDR3 is CASSLDPYGYTF. The CDR3 DNA reads TGTGCCAGCAGCTTAGACCCCTATGGCTACACCTTC.

The sample holds a few counts of this clone. The chain employs TRBV23-1 and TRBJ2-4, with a possible D match to TRBD1 (5 bases). TRBV23-1 is identified as an open reading frame with a role that is uncertain. V was cut by 7 bases and J by 0 bases, with 16 bases left in between. The CDR3 is made up of 16 amino acids. CDR3 DNA sequence: TGCGCCAGCATCCCCTTTGAGACAGCAGCCAAAAACATTCAGTACTTC. It is translated as CASIPFETAAKNIQYF.

Only a few counts were recorded for this clone. Within the sample, other DNA sequences also encode this same CDR3. This chain links TRBV9 with TRBJ1-4; 8 bases align to TRBD1. The V gene end was trimmed by 3 bases and the J gene end by 4 bases; junction bases not matched to a gene: 2. Germline loops: CDR1 SGDLS, CDR2 YYNGEE. The CDR3 length is 14 residues. The CDR3 here is CASSAGQGNEKLFF. DNA for the CDR3: TGTGCCAGCAGCGCAGGACAGGGTAATGAAAAACTGTTTTTT.

This CDR3 is CASNRDRVSNEQFF. The DNA for the CDR3 is TGCGCCAGCAACCGGGACAGGGTAAGCAATGAGCAGTTCTTC. The chain carries TRBV5-1 and TRBJ2-1; 9 positions match TRBD1. The CDR3 loop spans 14 amino acids. Trimming removed 6 bases from V and 6 bases from J; junction bases left unmatched: 7. From germline, CDR1 is SGHRS and CDR2 YFSETQ.

This clone was detected a few times. The chain recombines TRBV6-5 with TRBJ2-1, with D tentatively TRBD1 or TRBD2 (6 bases each). Germline V CDR1 and CDR2: MNHEY, SVGAGI. Trimming took off 5 bases at V and 11 bases at J, with 22 bases between the two ends. The length of the CDR3 is 15 residues. The CDR3 DNA is TGTGCCAGCAGTCCCCCCCGGGGGAGAGGGGGTAAGCAGTTCTTC. This gives the protein CASSPPRGRGGKQFF.

This clone has just a few counts. V usage is TRBV13 and J usage is TRBJ2-7; D gene uncertain. The CDR3 totals 13 residues. Germline-derived CDR1 and CDR2 are PRHDT and FYEKMQ (reference sequence). Trimming stripped 5 bases from V and 0 bases from J, with 8 bases between. CDR3 nucleotide sequence: TGTGCCAGCAGCCCCCTACGCTCCTACGAGCAGTACTTC. Amino acids: CASSPLRSYEQYF.

The chain employs TRBV15 and TRBJ2-7; 10 bases fit TRBD1. Germline assignment: CDR1 LNHNV and CDR2 YYDKDF (reference sequence). This CDR3 spans 15 amino acids. V lost 3 bases, J lost 3 bases, and 5 bases stayed unmatched. The CDR3 spells CATSRSGTGDYEQYF. The CDR3 bases are TGTGCCACCAGCAGGTCCGGGACAGGGGACTACGAGCAGTACTTC.

CDR3 coding DNA: TGTGCCAGCAGCCCATCCGAAGATACGCAGTATTTT. Protein sequence: CASSPSEDTQYF. This chain joins TRBV7-2 and TRBJ2-3, with unresolved D. Per the germline V gene, CDR1 is SGHTA and CDR2 is FQGNSA. The length of the CDR3 is 12 residues. Trimming took off 5 bases at V and 5 bases at J, with 8 bases between the two ends.

V gene TRBV6-6 combines with J gene TRBJ1-2; 10 bases map to TRBD1. This CDR3 has 14 residues. From germline, CDR1 is MNHNY and CDR2 SVGAGI (reference sequence). Trimming removed 5 bases from V and 4 bases from J; junction bases left unmatched: 4. The CDR3 coding sequence is TGTGCCAGCAGTCTGGGACAGGGGACCTATGGCTACACCTTC. This translates into CASSLGQGTYGYTF.

This clone appeared a few times. The gene calls are TRBV7-2 and TRBJ2-7; possibly TRBD2 for D (6 bases). The CDR3 runs to 15 residues. Per the germline V gene, CDR1 is SGHTA and CDR2 is FQGNSA. The V end was cut by 5 bases, the J end by 2 bases, with 16 bases between. The CDR3 protein is CASSPLSGDPYEQYF. The CDR3 DNA follows: TGTGCCAGCAGCCCCCTTTCGGGGGATCCCTACGAGCAGTACTTC. The full variable domain, with the rest looked up from reference TRBV7-2 and TRBJ2-7, is GAGVSQSPSNKVTEKGKDVELRCDPISGHTALYWYRQSLGQGLEFLIYFQGNSAPDKSGLPSDRFSAERTGGSVSTLTIQRTQQEDSAVYLCASSPLSGDPYEQYFGPGTRLTVT.

The chain joins TRBV7-2 to TRBJ2-2; D ambiguous. The CDR3 length is 13 residues. The germline gives CDR1 SGHTA, CDR2 FQGNSA. Trimming pared 3 bases from V and 5 bases from J, leaving 7 bases between. The CDR3 DNA follows: TGTGCCAGCAGCTTGCAGGTTACCGGGGAGCTGTTTTTT. It yields the protein CASSLQVTGELFF.

This clone was found a few times. The chain links TRBV29-1 to TRBJ2-7; D perhaps matches TRBD1 (7 bases). CDR1 and CDR2 (germline): SQVTM, ANQGSEA. Trimming left V 1 base short and J 1 base short, with 14 bases between. This CDR3 comprises 15 residues. The DNA of the CDR3 is TGCAGCGTTGAAGTTGAGCCAGGGGGGTCCTACGAGCAGTACTTC. It specifies CSVEVEPGGSYEQYF.

This clone was picked up a small number of times. This chain joins TRBV6-5 and TRBJ1-1, with a possible D match to TRBD1 (6 bases). This CDR3 spans 15 amino acids. V shed 0 bases and J shed 4 bases, with 12 bases lying between them. Germline V gene sequence: CDR1 MNHEY, CDR2 SVGAGI. The CDR3 DNA sequence: TGTGCCAGCAGTTACTCGGCAGGGGCGGCCACTGAAGCTTTCTTT. It is translated as CASSYSAGAATEAFF.

The rearrangement uses TRBV4-2 and TRBJ2-3, with 10 bases identical to TRBD2. From germline, CDR1 is LGHNA and CDR2 YNFKEQ. The CDR3 totals 16 residues. The V gene end was trimmed by 0 bases and the J gene end by 2 bases; junction bases not matched to a gene: 2. The CDR3 loop is CASSQELAGYTDTQYF. CDR3 nucleotides: TGTGCCAGCAGCCAAGAACTAGCGGGGTACACAGATACGCAGTATTTT.

This clone was found a few times. Additional DNA sequences in this sample encode the identical CDR3. This chain joins TRBV10-3 and TRBJ1-5; tentatively, D is TRBD1 (5 bases). The CDR3 sequence is 15 residues long. The germline CDR1 and CDR2 sequences are ENHRY and SYGVKD. V dropped 3 bases and J dropped 1 base, with 10 bases sitting between them. The CDR3 coding sequence is TGTGCCATCAGTGATAGGGGAGGGAGCAATCAGCCCCAGCATTTT. Translated: CAISDRGGSNQPQHF.